This T cell receptor beta chain originates from a study of cytomegalovirus exposure and HLA in healthy donors. Notes on the study in general: Being indistinguishable, some V segments were excluded, TRBV6-2 and TRBV6-3 among them.

In regard to this clone: Its antigen is currently unknown. Other nucleotide sequences from this sample produce the same CDR3.

Healthy bone marrow donors made up the donor group. The V gene lost 3 bases and the J gene lost 2 bases, with 7 bases spanning the gap. The germline CDR1 and CDR2 sequences are KGHSH and LQKENI. There are 13 residues in the CDR3. The PCR contained 60 Vbeta and 13 Jbeta primers. TCRdb's table, derived via immunoSEQ multiplex PCR, lists solely in-frame clones and lacks some. Counted here are about 160,000 clones, approximately 88% occurring once; the ten biggest clones make up 1% to 1.5%. The sequence derives from a boy younger than 10 in good health and CMV-seronegative. The chain combines TRBV18 with TRBJ1-2; the D gene is possibly TRBD1 (6 bases). The specimen was PBMCs. The CDR3 nucleotides read TGTGCCAGCTCACCGGGACACAACTATGGCTACACCTTC. Translation: CASSPGHNYGYTF.